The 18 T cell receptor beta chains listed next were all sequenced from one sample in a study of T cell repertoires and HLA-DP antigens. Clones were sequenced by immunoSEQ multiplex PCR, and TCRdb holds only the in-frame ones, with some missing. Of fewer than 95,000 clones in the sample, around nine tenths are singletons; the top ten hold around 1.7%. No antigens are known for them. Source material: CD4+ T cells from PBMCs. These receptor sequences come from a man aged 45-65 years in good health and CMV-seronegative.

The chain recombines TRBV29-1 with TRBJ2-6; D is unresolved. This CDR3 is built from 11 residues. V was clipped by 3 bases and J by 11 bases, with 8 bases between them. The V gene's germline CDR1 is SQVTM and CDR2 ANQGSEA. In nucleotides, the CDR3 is TGCAGCGTTGAGGTTGGGGACGTCCTGACTTTC. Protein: CSVEVGDVLTF.

CDR3 coding DNA: TGTGCCAGCAGCTTAGTTGTGGGACACCAAGAGACCCAGTACTTC. This codes for CASSLVVGHQETQYF. V usage is TRBV7-2 and J usage is TRBJ2-5; D could derive from TRBD1 or TRBD2 (5 bases each). The CDR3 is 15 amino acids. CDR1 and CDR2 from the germline V gene are SGHTA and FQGNSA. V was shortened by 1 base and J by 0 bases, with 9 bases between the two germline ends.

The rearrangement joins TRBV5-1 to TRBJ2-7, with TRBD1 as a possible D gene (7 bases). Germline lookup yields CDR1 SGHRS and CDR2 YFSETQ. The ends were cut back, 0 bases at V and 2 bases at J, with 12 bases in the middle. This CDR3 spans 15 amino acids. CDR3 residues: CASSLEAGGPYEQYF. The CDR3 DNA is TGCGCCAGCAGCTTGGAGGCAGGGGGGCCCTACGAGCAGTACTTC.

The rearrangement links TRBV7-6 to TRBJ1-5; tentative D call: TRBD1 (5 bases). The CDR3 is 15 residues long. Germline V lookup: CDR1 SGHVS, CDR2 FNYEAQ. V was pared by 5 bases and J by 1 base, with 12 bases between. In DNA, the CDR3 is TGTGCCAGCAGCCCGGGGACGGGGAGCAATCAGCCCCAGCATTTT. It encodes CASSPGTGSNQPQHF.

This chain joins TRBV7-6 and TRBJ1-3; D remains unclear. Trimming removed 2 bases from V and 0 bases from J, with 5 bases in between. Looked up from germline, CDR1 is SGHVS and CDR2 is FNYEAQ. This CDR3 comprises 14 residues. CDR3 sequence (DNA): TGTGCCAGCAGCTTATTAGACTCTGGAAACACCATATATTTT. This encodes CASSLLDSGNTIYF. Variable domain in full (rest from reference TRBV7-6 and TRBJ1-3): GAGVSQSPRYKVTKRGQDVALRCDPISGHVSLYWYRQALGQGPEFLTYFNYEAQQDKSGLPNDRFSAERPEGSISTLTIQRTEQRDSAMYRCASSLLDSGNTIYFGEGSWLTVV.

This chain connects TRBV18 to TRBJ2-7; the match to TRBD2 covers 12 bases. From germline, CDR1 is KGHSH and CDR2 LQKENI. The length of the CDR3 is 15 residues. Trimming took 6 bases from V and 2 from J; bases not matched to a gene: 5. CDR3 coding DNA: TGTGCCAGCTCCGGAGGACTAGCGGGGACCTACGAGCAGTACTTC. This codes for CASSGGLAGTYEQYF.

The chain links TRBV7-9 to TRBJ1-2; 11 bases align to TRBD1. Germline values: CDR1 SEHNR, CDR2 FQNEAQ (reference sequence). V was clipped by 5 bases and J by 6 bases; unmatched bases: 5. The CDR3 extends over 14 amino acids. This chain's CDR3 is CASSLGQGANGYTF. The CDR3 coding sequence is TGTGCCAGCAGCCTCGGACAGGGGGCGAATGGCTACACCTTC.

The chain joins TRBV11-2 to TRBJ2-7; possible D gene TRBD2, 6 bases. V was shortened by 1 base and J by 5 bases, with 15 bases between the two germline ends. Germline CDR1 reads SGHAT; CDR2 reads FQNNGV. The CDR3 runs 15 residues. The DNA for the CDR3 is TGTGCCAGCAGCTTAGTTGGGGACTCCACCCACGAGCAGTACTTC. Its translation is CASSLVGDSTHEQYF.

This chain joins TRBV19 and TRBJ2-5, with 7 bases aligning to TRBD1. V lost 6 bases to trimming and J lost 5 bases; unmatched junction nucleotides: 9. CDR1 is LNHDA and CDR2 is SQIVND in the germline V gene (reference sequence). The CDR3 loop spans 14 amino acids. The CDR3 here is CASRRTGVGETQYF. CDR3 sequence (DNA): TGTGCCAGTAGGCGGACAGGAGTCGGGGAGACCCAGTACTTC. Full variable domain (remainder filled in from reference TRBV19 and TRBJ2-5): DGGITQSPKYLFRKEGQNVTLSCEQNLNHDAMYWYRQDPGQGLRLIYYSQIVNDFQKGDIAEGYSVSREKKESFPLTVTSAQKNPTAFYLCASRRTGVGETQYFGPGTRLLVL.

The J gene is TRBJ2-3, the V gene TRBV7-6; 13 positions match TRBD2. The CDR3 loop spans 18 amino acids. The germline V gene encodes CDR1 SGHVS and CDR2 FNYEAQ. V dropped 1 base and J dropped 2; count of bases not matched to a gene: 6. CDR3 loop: CASSLVGLAGEVTDTQYF. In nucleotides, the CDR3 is TGTGCCAGCAGCTTAGTAGGACTAGCGGGGGAAGTCACAGATACGCAGTATTTT.

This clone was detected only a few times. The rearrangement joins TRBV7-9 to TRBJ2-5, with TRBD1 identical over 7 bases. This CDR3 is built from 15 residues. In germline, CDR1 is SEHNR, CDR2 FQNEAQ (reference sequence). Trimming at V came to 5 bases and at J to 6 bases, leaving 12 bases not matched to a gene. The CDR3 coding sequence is TGTGCCAGCAGCACAATTCGACAGGGTTATAAGACCCAGTACTTC. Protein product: CASSTIRQGYKTQYF. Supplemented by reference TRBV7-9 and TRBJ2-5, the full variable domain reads DTGVSQNPRHKITKRGQNVTFRCDPISEHNRLYWYRQTLGQGPEFLTYFQNEAQLEKSRLLSDRFSAERPKGSFSTLEIQRTEQGDSAMYLCASSTIRQGYKTQYFGPGTRLLVL.

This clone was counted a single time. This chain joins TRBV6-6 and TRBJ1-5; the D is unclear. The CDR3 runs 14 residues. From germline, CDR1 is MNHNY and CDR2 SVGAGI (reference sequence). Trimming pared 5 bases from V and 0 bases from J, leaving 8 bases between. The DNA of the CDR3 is TGTGCCAGCAGTCAAGGGTATAGCAATCAGCCCCAGCATTTT. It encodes CASSQGYSNQPQHF.

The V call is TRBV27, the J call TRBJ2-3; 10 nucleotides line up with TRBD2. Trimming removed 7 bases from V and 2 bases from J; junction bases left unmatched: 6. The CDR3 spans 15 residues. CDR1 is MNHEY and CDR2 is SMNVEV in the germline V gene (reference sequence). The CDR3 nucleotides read TGTGCCAGCAATAAGCGGGAGGGCCACACAGATACGCAGTATTTT. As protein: CASNKREGHTDTQYF.

The CDR3 spells CASSLSHGGEQYF. The CDR3 DNA reads as TGCGCCAGCAGCTTGTCTCACGGAGGGGAGCAGTACTTC. This rearrangement joins TRBV5-1 to TRBJ2-7, with D possibly matching TRBD2 (6 bases). The CDR3 consists of 13 residues. The V gene lost 1 base and the J gene lost 7 bases, with 12 bases spanning the gap. Germline-derived CDR1 and CDR2 are SGHRS and YFSETQ.

CDR3 protein: CASSERTSGPGALVADTQYF. The CDR3 nucleotides read TGTGCCAGCAGTGAAAGGACTTCAGGCCCGGGGGCGCTGGTCGCCGATACGCAGTATTTT. The chain is built from TRBV6-1 and TRBJ2-3, with D perhaps TRBD1 or TRBD2 (6 bases each). Trimming removed 2 bases at V and 6 bases at J, with 30 bases between. This CDR3 has 20 residues. Germline CDR1 reads MNHNS; CDR2 reads SASEGT.

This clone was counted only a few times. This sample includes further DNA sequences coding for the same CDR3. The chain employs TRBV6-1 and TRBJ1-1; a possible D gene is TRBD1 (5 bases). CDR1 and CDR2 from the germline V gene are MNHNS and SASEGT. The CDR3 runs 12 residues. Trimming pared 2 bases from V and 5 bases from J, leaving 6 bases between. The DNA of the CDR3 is TGTGCCAGCAGTGAATGGGGGACTGAAGCTTTCTTT. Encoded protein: CASSEWGTEAFF.

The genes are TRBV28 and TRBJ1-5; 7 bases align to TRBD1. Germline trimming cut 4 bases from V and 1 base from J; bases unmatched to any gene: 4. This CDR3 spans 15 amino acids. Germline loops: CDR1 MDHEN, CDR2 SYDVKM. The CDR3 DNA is TGTGCCAGCAGTTCGCAGGGGGTCAGCAATCAGCCCCAGCATTTT. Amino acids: CASSSQGVSNQPQHF.

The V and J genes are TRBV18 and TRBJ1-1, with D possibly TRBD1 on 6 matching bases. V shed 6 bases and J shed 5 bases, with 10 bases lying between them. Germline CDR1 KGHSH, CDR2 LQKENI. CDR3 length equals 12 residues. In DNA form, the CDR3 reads TGTGCCAGCTCCCGAGACAGGACTGAAGCTTTCTTT. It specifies CASSRDRTEAFF.